This T cell receptor beta chain was sequenced during a study of glioma-infiltrating T cells. The study, taken as a whole, reports: Very few CDR3 sequences were shared between tissue and blood. Gliomas, especially low-grade, showed above-expected tissue-blood divergence; non-neoplastic patients showed below.

TCR alpha and beta CDR3 regions were amplified from RNA using iRepertoire nested multiplex PCR. For one-step reverse transcription and amplification, 100-400 ng of tissue mRNA or PBMC total RNA was used. TCRdb passed the multiplex PCR reads through MiXCR, listing each CDR3 protein once. The sample has roughly 120,000 distinct CDR3 sequences; 20% to 25% are singletons. On this clonotype itself: Its cognate antigen is unknown. This could be a read error, since a much larger clone is one nucleotide away.

The V and J ends lost 0 bases and 5 bases respectively, with 8 bases between them. Germline assignment: CDR1 SGDLS and CDR2 YYNGEE. The CDR3 covers 13 residues. The specimen was glioma tissue, nonneoplastic brain tissue, or PBMCs (not recorded which). The genes are TRBV9 and TRBJ1-1; D may be TRBD1 (5 bases). This clonotype originated in a human donor with low-grade glioma or glioblastoma, undergoing nonglioma brain surgery, or in good health (not recorded which). The CDR3 is CASSVGGHTEAFF. Here the CDR3 DNA reads TGTGCCAGCAGCGTAGGGGGCCATACTGAAGCTTTCTTT.